This T cell receptor (beta chain) came from a study of CD8 T cells in Susac syndrome. Reverse transcription of 0.5 to 1 ug RNA used random hexamers. One entry per CDR3 protein, called by TCRdb with MiXCR from the immunoSEQ multiplex PCR reads. This sample carries over 80,000 distinct CDR3 sequences, just under 95% of them seen once, and the ten largest clones take roughly 0.32%. Germline assignment: CDR1 LGHDT and CDR2 YNNKEL (reference sequence). This CDR3 comprises 15 residues. V was cut by 8 bases and J by 1 base, with 17 bases left in between. The sequenced sample was CD8+ T cells from PBMCs. The chain carries TRBV3-1 and TRBJ1-1; the D is unclear. This TCR derives from a human donor in good health. CDR3 amino acids: CASLPTRAGNTEAFF. The CDR3 DNA reads as TGTGCCAGCCTCCCCACACGGGCGGGGAACACTGAAGCTTTCTTT.